Listed below are T cell receptor beta chains from one sample, sequenced in a study of glioma-infiltrating T cells after dendritic cell vaccination. Sequenced by immunoSEQ multiplex PCR; TCRdb stores in-frame clones only, minus some. Of roughly 60,000 clones listed, roughly 86% were seen once; the top ten hold under 14%. This sample comprised blood, obtained after dendritic cell vaccination. The receptors here all came from a human donor with glioblastoma. The CDR3 runs from the conserved cysteine through the conserved F or W. A D gene is named only where the DNA matches it firmly. Expanded clones get a size class; other rows say once, few or many, or leave the size out.

v_gene	abundance	j_gene	d_gene	CDR3nt	CDR3aa
TRBV18	.	TRBJ1-6	.	TGTGCCAGCTCCCAAGACAGGCCGAATTCACCCCTCCACTTT	CASSQDRPNSPLHF
TRBV19	.	TRBJ2-1	.	TGTGCCAGTAGGAGAGTTGGTTCGGCGGATGAGCAGTTCTTC	CASRRVGSADEQFF
TRBV27	.	TRBJ1-2	.	TGTGCCAGCAGTTTCCGAAAGGGGGTGGCCTCTAACTATGGCTACACCTTC	CASSFRKGVASNYGYTF
TRBV10-1	.	TRBJ1-1	TRBD1	TGCGCCAGCAGAAGAACAGACAGGGGGACGGACACTGAAGCTTTCTTT	CASRRTDRGTDTEAFF
TRBV7-2	.	TRBJ1-1	TRBD1	TGTGCCAGCAGCTTAGAGGGACAGACTGAAGCTTTCTTT	CASSLEGQTEAFF
TRBV10-3	.	TRBJ2-1	.	TGTGCCATCAGTGACCCTATTATGCGGGGAGGAGGCTATGAGCAGTTCTTC	CAISDPIMRGGGYEQFF
TRBV19	.	TRBJ2-3	TRBD2	TGTGCCAGTAGTATGGGACTAGCGGGCCAGACAGATACGCAGTATTTT	CASSMGLAGQTDTQYF
TRBV7-9	.	TRBJ2-3	.	TGTGCCAGCAGCTCCAAAACCAGGGGAACAGATACGCAGTATTTT	CASSSKTRGTDTQYF
TRBV7-2	.	TRBJ2-7	.	TGTGCCAGCAGCTTCGGACAGGGAGGGTCCTACGAGCAGTACTTC	CASSFGQGGSYEQYF
TRBV19	.	TRBJ2-7	.	TGTGCCAGTAGTATTTACGCGACAGGAACCTACGAGCAGTACTTC	CASSIYATGTYEQYF
TRBV5-4	.	TRBJ1-1	.	TGTGCCAGCACCATACTACTTGGGGGGGGCGTAATAACTGAAGCTTTCTTT	CASTILLGGGVITEAFF
TRBV7-9	.	TRBJ2-3	TRBD2	TGTGCCAGCAGCTCCCCCCAGAGTTTAGCGGGAGGCACAGATACGCAGTATTTT	CASSSPQSLAGGTDTQYF
TRBV5-4	.	TRBJ1-3	.	TGTGCCAGCAGCTTGCAGGGGCTAACGGCTGGAAACACCATATATTTT	CASSLQGLTAGNTIYF
TRBV29-1	few	TRBJ1-5	.	TGCAGCGTTTTATTACAGGGTCGCGGTCAGCCCCAGCATTTT	CSVLLQGRGQPQHF
TRBV7-2	.	TRBJ1-3	.	TGTGCCAGCAGCTTATCTGCCAGGGCTTACACCATATATTTT	CASSLSARAYTIYF
TRBV11-2	.	TRBJ2-1	TRBD2	TGTGCCAGCAGGGCTAGCGGGATCCAACGAGGAGAGTTCTTC	CASRASGIQRGEFF
TRBV6-1	few	TRBJ1-1	TRBD1	TGTGCCAGCAGTGAACGGGACAGGGGGGGCACTGAAGCTTTCTTT	CASSERDRGGTEAFF
TRBV7-9	.	TRBJ1-1	.	TGTGCCAGCAGCGAGGCCACTGAAGCTTTCTTT	CASSEATEAFF
TRBV5-1	.	TRBJ2-3	TRBD1	TGCGCCAGCATGGACAGGGGGAGCACAGATACGCAGTATTTT	CASMDRGSTDTQYF